This T cell receptor beta chain was recorded in a study of cytomegalovirus exposure and HLA in healthy donors. The repertoire was sequenced with immunoSEQ multiplex PCR; TCRdb's copy has only in-frame clones and lacks some. The data contain some 130,000 clones, 70% to 85% of them seen just once; the ten biggest clones take up 25% to 30%. V shed 11 bases, J shed 0 bases, and the junction held 7 bases outside the gene matches. The CDR3 has 14 residues. Germline assignment: CDR1 SNHLY and CDR2 FYNNEI. Of note for this clone: What it binds is unknown.

Study-wide results and limits: It was found in a later analysis that first-cohort TCR clusters tended to co-occur in the 90 to 150 validation repertoires.

J is TRBJ2-1 and V is TRBV2, with 7 bases aligning to TRBD2. The receptor was isolated from a young man in good health and CMV-seropositive. Sequencing was done on a sample of PBMCs. Here the CDR3 reads CAGGGGPSYNEQFF. CDR3 in DNA: TGTGCCGGCGGGGGAGGCCCCTCCTACAATGAGCAGTTCTTC.